In this sample, the clone carrying this T cell receptor (beta chain) turned up once. The source of the sample is a study of T cell changes during pregnancy in multiple sclerosis. Here immunoSEQ multiplex PCR was the method, and the copy in TCRdb shows in-frame clones only, minus some. The repertoire holds 40,000 to 45,000 clones, with about 88% as singletons. V shed 7 bases, J shed 5 bases, and the junction held 3 bases outside the gene matches. The CDR3 loop spans 12 amino acids. In germline, CDR1 is LNHDA, CDR2 SQIVND (reference sequence). V usage is TRBV19 and J usage is TRBJ2-3; TRBD1 agrees at 7 bases. Here the sequenced sample was CD4+ T cells from peripheral blood mononuclear cells, taken in the first trimester of pregnancy. This TCR was recovered from a female donor with multiple sclerosis, enrolled in a pregnancy study. The CDR3 DNA is TGTGCCAGTACAAGGGGGCAAGATACGCAGTATTTT. Residues: CASTRGQDTQYF.